The 14 T cell receptor beta chains in this list originate from one sample, sequenced in a study of cytomegalovirus exposure and HLA in healthy donors (dated by TCRdb to about 2017). Library prep was done by the immunoSEQ multiplex PCR assay. The multiplex PCR relied on a mix of 60 forward primers for TCR Vbeta segments and 13 reverse primers for TCR Jbeta segments. TCRdb took this table from immuneACCESS and kept in-frame rearrangements with V and J called. Such tables lack part of the clones; where checked against another copy, unresolved V genes explain under half of the gap, and the rest is unexplained. This sample is represented by more than 90,000 clones; around 79% of them were singletons. Of the sample, about 2.1% is held by the ten largest clones. The specimen was PBMCs. The receptors shown here come from a woman aged 40-49 years in good health and CMV-seronegative.

This chain joins TRBV7-8 and TRBJ2-3, with unresolved D. The V gene's germline CDR1 is SGHVS and CDR2 FQNEAQ. The CDR3 covers 12 residues. V was clipped by 5 bases and J by 3 bases, with 6 bases between them. This chain's CDR3 is CASSPRTDTQYF. The CDR3 DNA follows: TGTGCCAGCAGCCCTCGGACAGATACGCAGTATTTT. Supplemented by reference TRBV7-8 and TRBJ2-3, the full variable domain reads GAGVSQSPRYKVAKRGQDVALRCDPISGHVSLFWYQQALGQGPEFLTYFQNEAQLDKSGLPSDRFFAERPEGSVSTLKIQRTQQEDSAVYLCASSPRTDTQYFGPGTRLTVL.

V usage is TRBV7-3 and J usage is TRBJ2-3; TRBD2 agrees at 11 bases. This CDR3 spans 18 amino acids. CDR1 is SGHTA and CDR2 is FQGTGA in the germline V gene. J gave up 0 bases and V 0 bases, and 5 bases lay outside the gene matches. CDR3 DNA: TGTGCCAGCAGCTTAACGCCTAGCGGGGGGATCAGCACAGATACGCAGTATTTT. Its translation is CASSLTPSGGISTDTQYF.

The J gene is TRBJ2-3, the V gene TRBV21-1; TRBD2 is taken as the D call from the table, unchecked against the DNA. TRBV21-1 is described as a pseudogene. The CDR3 contains 21 residues. The CDR3 region is CASSKGASGGFLEGSTDTQYF. The CDR3 DNA sequence: TGTGCCAGCAGCAAAGGGGCTAGCGGGGGGTTCCTTGAAGGTAGCACAGATACGCAGTATTTT.

This clone turned up a few times. The gene calls are TRBV6-6 and TRBJ2-1, with D perhaps matching TRBD2 (5 bases). V lost 9 bases and J lost 10, with 16 bases in between. Germline CDR1 reads MNHNY; CDR2 reads SVGAGI (reference sequence). This CDR3 comprises 12 residues. CDR3 amino acids: CASWANEGEQFF. In nucleotides, the CDR3 is TGTGCCAGTTGGGCTAACGAGGGAGAGCAGTTCTTC.

The chain has TRBV19 and TRBJ1-5; the D gene is possibly TRBD1 (6 bases). The CDR3 extends over 15 amino acids. The germline V gene encodes CDR1 LNHDA and CDR2 SQIVND (reference sequence). Trimming shortened V by 3 bases and J by 0 bases, and 9 bases separated the two germline ends. The CDR3 is CASSIEDSSNQPQHF. In DNA, the CDR3 is TGTGCCAGTAGTATTGAGGACAGTAGCAATCAGCCCCAGCATTTT.

This chain links TRBV6-4 with TRBJ2-2; D is unresolved. Germline CDR1 and CDR2: MRHNA and SNTAGT. The CDR3 covers 15 residues. Trimming removed 2 bases at V and 3 bases at J, with 10 bases between. The CDR3 region is CASSDGPSDTGELFF. As DNA, the CDR3 is TGTGCCAGCAGTGACGGCCCCTCAGACACCGGGGAGCTGTTTTTT.

The V call is TRBV7-9, the J call TRBJ1-3; TRBD1 matches at 7 bases. Germline CDR1 and CDR2: SEHNR and FQNEAQ (reference sequence). The CDR3 is 13 amino acids. After removal of 9 bases from V and 8 bases from J, the junction contained 10 bases not matched to a gene. CDR3 nucleotide sequence: TGTGCCAGAGGGACAGTCCAAGGTGACACCATATATTTT. This sequence encodes CARGTVQGDTIYF.

V gene TRBV15 combines with J gene TRBJ2-2; no reliable D call. The CDR3 is 12 residues long. The V gene's germline CDR1 is LNHNV and CDR2 YYDKDF (reference sequence). V lost 0 bases and J 8 bases, leaving 4 bases between the germline ends. This CDR3 is CATSRDNGELFF. In DNA form, the CDR3 reads TGTGCCACCAGCAGAGATAATGGGGAGCTGTTTTTT.

This clone has only one observation. The chain has TRBV6-5 and TRBJ1-1; tentatively, D is TRBD1 (5 bases). Per the germline V gene, CDR1 is MNHEY and CDR2 is SVGAGI. Trimming took 7 bases from V and 3 from J, leaving 12 bases between them. This CDR3 contains 13 residues. CDR3 DNA: TGTGCCAGCATGGGGGGAGGGTACACTGAAGCTTTCTTT. Its protein is CASMGGGYTEAFF.

The gene calls are TRBV7-9 and TRBJ2-6, with 7 bases that match TRBD2. Unmatched junction bases numbered 4, after V lost 0 bases and J lost 2 bases. This CDR3 spans 17 amino acids. Germline values: CDR1 SEHNR, CDR2 FQNEAQ (reference sequence). The CDR3 protein is CASSLAGGIAGANVLTF. The CDR3 DNA is TGTGCCAGCAGCTTAGCCGGGGGGATTGCTGGGGCCAACGTCCTGACTTTC.

The chain combines TRBV5-1 with TRBJ2-5, with 7 positions matching TRBD1. After removal of 0 bases from V and 4 bases from J, the junction contained 9 bases not matched to a gene. Germline assignment: CDR1 SGHRS and CDR2 YFSETQ. The CDR3 runs 16 residues. The CDR3 sequence is CASSLGGQVLGETQYF. The CDR3 bases are TGCGCCAGCAGCTTGGGTGGACAGGTATTGGGAGAGACCCAGTACTTC.

The chain has TRBV7-2 and TRBJ1-5; D gene ambiguous. V shed 5 bases and J shed 2 bases, with 13 bases lying between them. CDR1 is SGHTA, CDR2 FQGNSA, per germline. This CDR3 comprises 15 residues. The CDR3 is CASSQLGAGNQPQHF. DNA of the CDR3: TGTGCCAGCAGCCAATTGGGAGCCGGCAATCAGCCCCAGCATTTT.

The V call is TRBV6-5, the J call TRBJ1-5; tentatively, D is TRBD1 (5 bases). Germline V gene sequence: CDR1 MNHEY, CDR2 SVGAGI. V lost 5 bases and J lost 3, with 11 bases in between. The CDR3 spans 14 residues. In nucleotides, the CDR3 is TGTGCCAGCAGTGCGGGACCCCTCAATCAGCCCCAGCATTTT. It encodes CASSAGPLNQPQHF.

This rearrangement joins TRBV6-1 to TRBJ2-5; D unclear. The CDR3 contains 13 residues. Trimming cost V 5 bases and J 5 bases, with 12 bases left between them. The germline gives CDR1 MNHNS, CDR2 SASEGT. CDR3 region: CASSRSPPETQYF. The DNA of the CDR3 is TGTGCCAGCAGTCGAAGCCCTCCCGAGACCCAGTACTTC.